What follows are 24 T cell receptor beta chains derived from one specimen sequenced in a study of shared clonotypes between healthy human individuals (dated by TCRdb to the early 2020s). Library creation used the immunoSEQ multiplex PCR assay. TCRdb carries this immuneACCESS record with in-frame sequences only. Its versions omit some clonotypes, under half of them owing to an unresolved V gene in the studies checked, with the rest unexplained. The sample includes some 1.5 million clones, with more than 95% observed a single time. The ten largest make up roughly 1.2% of the sample. The sequencing sample was made of naive CD4+ T cells sorted from blood. In the paper's terms, the cell subset or site label means: CD45RA+ positively selected. These receptors were collected from a man aged 25 to 40 in good health.

The rearrangement uses TRBV18 and TRBJ2-3; no reliable D call. Trimming took off 3 bases at V and 1 base at J, with 8 bases between the two ends. This CDR3 has 14 residues. The germline V gene encodes CDR1 KGHSH and CDR2 LQKENI. The CDR3 protein is CASSPETGTDTQYF. CDR3 coding DNA: TGTGCCAGCTCACCGGAAACCGGCACAGATACGCAGTATTTT.

This clone was seen just once. The sample carries other DNA sequences with the same CDR3. The V gene is TRBV5-1, the J gene TRBJ1-3, with 8 bases aligning to TRBD1. Germline V lookup: CDR1 SGHRS, CDR2 YFSETQ. The CDR3 totals 15 residues. Trimming took 0 bases from V and 4 from J; bases not matched to a gene: 3. Written as DNA, the CDR3 is TGCGCCAGCAGCTTGGGGCAGGGGGCCGGAAACACCATATATTTT. This translates into CASSLGQGAGNTIYF.

The gene calls are TRBV6-5 and TRBJ1-2; possibly TRBD1 for D (6 bases). Germline CDR1 MNHEY, CDR2 SVGAGI. CDR3 length: 15 residues. V lost 7 bases and J 6 bases, leaving 21 bases between the germline ends. This CDR3 reads CASISPWGGANGYTF. CDR3 in DNA: TGTGCCAGCATCTCCCCGTGGGGGGGGGCTAATGGCTACACCTTC.

The CDR3 protein is CASSLAGGPTDTQYF. The CDR3 region has the DNA TGTGCCAGCAGTCTAGCGGGAGGGCCCACAGATACGCAGTATTTT. J is TRBJ2-3 and V is TRBV2; 12 bases align to TRBD2. Germline trimming cut 5 bases from V and 2 bases from J; bases unmatched to any gene: 2. From germline, CDR1 is SNHLY and CDR2 FYNNEI. The CDR3 has 15 residues.

The rearrangement joins TRBV18 to TRBJ2-7; perhaps D is TRBD1 or TRBD2 (6 bases each). The CDR3 has 15 residues. V lost 5 bases to trimming and J lost 3 bases, with 17 bases between them. The V gene's germline CDR1 is KGHSH and CDR2 LQKENI. CDR3 DNA: TGTGCCAGCTCAACGGGACTTGGGGGGCTCTACGAGCAGTACTTC. Amino acids: CASSTGLGGLYEQYF.

This clone showed up just once. This sequence joins TRBV28 and TRBJ1-2, with D maybe TRBD1 (5 bases). Trimming pared 6 bases from V and 4 bases from J, leaving 15 bases between. There are 14 residues in the CDR3. In germline, CDR1 is MDHEN, CDR2 SYDVKM. CDR3 DNA: TGTGCCAGCAGAGGAGGCGGCCAGGGCTATGGCTACACCTTC. The encoded protein is CASRGGGQGYGYTF.

This chain links TRBV9 with TRBJ2-1; 8 bases are a match to TRBD2. V dropped 5 bases and J dropped 6; count of bases not matched to a gene: 13. Germline V gene sequence: CDR1 SGDLS, CDR2 YYNGEE. This CDR3 contains 16 residues. Here the CDR3 DNA reads TGTGCCAGCAGTTCCCTGGGTAGCGGGATAGTCAATGAGCAGTTCTTC. This sequence encodes CASSSLGSGIVNEQFF.

The chain carries TRBV5-1 and TRBJ2-5, with 13 bases aligning to TRBD2. V trimming: 0 bases; J trimming: 1 base; junction bases outside the gene matches: 3. The length of the CDR3 is 17 residues. Germline V lookup: CDR1 SGHRS, CDR2 YFSETQ. This CDR3 reads CASSLEGLAGLQETQYF. In DNA, the CDR3 is TGCGCCAGCAGCTTGGAGGGACTAGCGGGGCTCCAAGAGACCCAGTACTTC.

The rearrangement links TRBV16 to TRBJ1-2; 8 nucleotides line up with TRBD1. This CDR3 has 13 amino acids. Looked up from germline, CDR1 is KGHSY and CDR2 is FQNENV. The V segment lost 4 bases and the J segment 8 bases; nucleotides outside the gene matches: 6. In nucleotides, the CDR3 is TGTGCCAGCAGCCCTCGGACAGGGCGCGGCTACACCTTC. Protein sequence: CASSPRTGRGYTF.

V gene TRBV5-1 combines with J gene TRBJ2-1, with D uncertain. Germline V gives CDR1 SGHRS, CDR2 YFSETQ. V shed 4 bases and J shed 8 bases, with 16 bases lying between them. The CDR3 runs to 14 residues. CDR3 amino acids: CASSAWASQDEQFF. The CDR3 region has the DNA TGCGCCAGCAGCGCATGGGCCTCACAAGATGAGCAGTTCTTC.

The chain couples TRBV7-3 to TRBJ1-1, with D perhaps matching TRBD1 (5 bases). With 2 bases removed from V and 0 bases from J, the gap between germline ends came to 10 bases. Per the germline V gene, CDR1 is SGHTA and CDR2 is FQGTGA. The CDR3 totals 15 residues. The CDR3 DNA is TGTGCCAGCAGCTTACAGGGCAGCCTGAACACTGAAGCTTTCTTT. Protein: CASSLQGSLNTEAFF.

The chain recombines TRBV6-1 with TRBJ2-3; unclear D gene. V gave up 7 bases and J gave up 5 bases, with 4 bases separating them. CDR1 MNHNS and CDR2 SASEGT come from the germline V gene. CDR3 length: 10 amino acids. This chain's CDR3 is CASKRDTQYF. CDR3 in DNA: TGTGCCAGCAAAAGAGATACGCAGTATTTT.

V usage is TRBV4-2 and J usage is TRBJ2-5; 8 bases are shared with TRBD2. This CDR3 spans 16 amino acids. Trimming removed 8 bases from V and 5 bases from J; junction bases left unmatched: 16. Per the germline V gene, CDR1 is LGHNA and CDR2 is YNFKEQ. As DNA, the CDR3 is TGTGCCAGCGGAAACCCGGGACTAGACGTTCGGGAGACCCAGTACTTC. Encoded protein: CASGNPGLDVRETQYF.

The chain has TRBV7-9 and TRBJ2-7; maybe TRBD1 (6 bases). V shed 2 bases and J shed 8 bases, with 13 bases lying between them. The germline gives CDR1 SEHNR, CDR2 FQNEAQ (reference sequence). CDR3 size: 13 residues. CDR3 DNA sequence: TGTGCCAGCAGCTTACCTCCTACAGGGCAGCAGTACTTC. Amino acid sequence: CASSLPPTGQQYF. The full variable domain, its missing parts supplied by reference TRBV7-9 and TRBJ2-7, is DTGVSQNPRHKITKRGQNVTFRCDPISEHNRLYWYRQTLGQGPEFLTYFQNEAQLEKSRLLSDRFSAERPKGSFSTLEIQRTEQGDSAMYLCASSLPPTGQQYFGPGTRLTVT.

The rearrangement links TRBV5-1 to TRBJ2-4; 7 bases are shared with TRBD1. The CDR3 covers 16 residues. Germline CDR1 reads SGHRS; CDR2 reads YFSETQ. V was clipped by 0 bases and J by 5 bases; unmatched bases: 8. The DNA of the CDR3 is TGCGCCAGCAGCTTGGTAGTGAGACAGGGTCAAAACATTCAGTACTTC. This translates into CASSLVVRQGQNIQYF.

The chain is built from TRBV7-2 and TRBJ2-1; tentative D call: TRBD1 (6 bases). This CDR3 contains 11 residues. The V and J ends lost 5 bases and 15 bases respectively, with 14 bases between them. Germline CDR1 and CDR2: SGHTA and FQGNSA. Written as DNA, the CDR3 is TGTGCCAGCAGCGACCGACAGGCAGGGTTCTTC. Encoded protein: CASSDRQAGFF.

This clone was picked up one time. The chain joins TRBV27 to TRBJ1-2; 7 positions agree with TRBD1. With V trimmed by 4 bases and J by 2 bases, 7 bases remained unmatched. The CDR3 runs 15 residues. CDR1 and CDR2 (germline): MNHEY, SMNVEV (reference sequence). The CDR3 loop is CASSSDRRSNYGYTF. The CDR3 DNA is TGTGCCAGCAGTTCGGACAGGAGGTCAAACTATGGCTACACCTTC.

This chain connects TRBV15 to TRBJ2-7; 9 nucleotides line up with TRBD2. CDR1 LNHNV and CDR2 YYDKDF come from the germline V gene (reference sequence). The trim removed 3 bases at V and 3 bases at J, leaving 6 bases unmatched. The CDR3 has 15 residues. The CDR3 nucleotides are TGTGCCACCAGCAGGGGTTATAGCGGGAGCTACGAGCAGTACTTC. It specifies CATSRGYSGSYEQYF.

The chain carries TRBV29-1 and TRBJ1-4; D gene uncertain. The CDR3 consists of 15 residues. Germline loops: CDR1 SQVTM, CDR2 ANQGSEA. Trimming removed 3 bases at V and 0 bases at J, with 11 bases between. The CDR3 DNA is TGCAGCGTTGAGGTCTCGGGCGCAACTAATGAAAAACTGTTTTTT. Its translation is CSVEVSGATNEKLFF.

This chain joins TRBV11-1 and TRBJ2-2, with D unresolved. CDR3 length: 15 residues. The V end was cut by 5 bases, the J end by 0 bases, with 10 bases between. Germline V gene lookup returns CDR1 SGHAT and CDR2 FQDESV (reference sequence). This chain's CDR3 is CASSLSATNTGELFF. The CDR3 region has the DNA TGTGCCAGCAGCCTTTCGGCAACGAACACCGGGGAGCTGTTTTTT.

V and J are TRBV11-2 and TRBJ2-1; D is unresolved. Trimming removed 5 bases from V and 2 bases from J, with 13 bases in between. CDR3 length: 15 amino acids. CDR1 is SGHAT, CDR2 FQNNGV, per germline. The CDR3 reads CASSRNYQAYNEQFF. The CDR3 region has the DNA TGTGCCAGCAGCAGAAACTACCAGGCCTACAATGAGCAGTTCTTC.

DNA of the CDR3: TGTGCCAGCAGCCTTAATTCGGACTTATTGTCCTACGAGCAGTACTTC. Its translation is CASSLNSDLLSYEQYF. The chain carries TRBV7-9 and TRBJ2-7, with D possibly matching TRBD2 (5 bases). The CDR3 is made up of 16 amino acids. Per germline, CDR1 SEHNR and CDR2 FQNEAQ (reference sequence). V dropped 5 bases and J dropped 1 base, with 18 bases sitting between them.

The chain has TRBV6-5 and TRBJ1-1; 7 nucleotides match TRBD1. J lost 5 bases, V lost 10 bases, and 16 bases had no gene match. The CDR3 sequence is 15 residues long. Germline V lookup: CDR1 MNHEY, CDR2 SVGAGI. CDR3 in amino acids: CATNLRGNRDTEAFF. The CDR3 nucleotides read TGTGCCACTAACCTCAGGGGGAACCGGGATACTGAAGCTTTCTTT.

J is TRBJ2-5 and V is TRBV11-3; the D is unclear. Trimming left V 3 bases short and J 2 bases short, with 7 bases between. Per germline, CDR1 SGHNT and CDR2 YENEEA. The CDR3 is made up of 13 amino acids. The CDR3 sequence is CASSFGQQETQYF. The CDR3 DNA follows: TGTGCCAGCAGCTTCGGCCAGCAAGAGACCCAGTACTTC.